This T cell receptor (beta chain) was identified during a study of Tregs in tolerant kidney transplant recipients. Method: immunoSEQ multiplex PCR; TCRdb's copy keeps in-frame clones and lacks some. The data show 15,000 to 20,000 clones, less than 70% seen once. As to this clone: The antigen is undetermined.

Germline CDR1 SGHRS, CDR2 YFSETQ. Trimming took off 3 bases at V and 1 base at J, with 9 bases between the two ends. The CDR3 runs to 14 residues. V usage is TRBV5-1 and J usage is TRBJ2-3; the D gene is possibly TRBD2 (6 bases). This receptor was obtained from a human donor in good health. Sequencing was performed on Tregs from blood cultured with allogeneic cells. The CDR3 sequence: CASSSGLGTDTQYF. CDR3 bases: TGCGCCAGCAGCTCGGGACTGGGCACAGATACGCAGTATTTT.